This T cell receptor (beta chain) was recovered during a study of long-term antiretroviral therapy in people with HIV. Germline-derived CDR1 and CDR2 are GTSNPN and SVGIG (reference sequence). V shed 4 bases and J shed 4 bases, with 5 bases lying between them. The CDR3 has 11 residues. This was the immunoSEQ v3.0 assay at survey level. Profiled with immunoSEQ multiplex PCR; TCRdb holds only in-frame clones, not every one. The sample carries fewer than 30,000 clones, around four fifths recorded once. The rearrangement links TRBV30 to TRBJ2-1; the D is unclear. The TCR comes from a man aged 25 to 40 with HIV. Sequencing used unsorted PBMCs, obtained 2.8 years after starting antiretroviral therapy. This chain's CDR3 is CAWTRYNEQFF. The DNA for the CDR3 is TGTGCCTGGACCCGATACAATGAGCAGTTCTTC.